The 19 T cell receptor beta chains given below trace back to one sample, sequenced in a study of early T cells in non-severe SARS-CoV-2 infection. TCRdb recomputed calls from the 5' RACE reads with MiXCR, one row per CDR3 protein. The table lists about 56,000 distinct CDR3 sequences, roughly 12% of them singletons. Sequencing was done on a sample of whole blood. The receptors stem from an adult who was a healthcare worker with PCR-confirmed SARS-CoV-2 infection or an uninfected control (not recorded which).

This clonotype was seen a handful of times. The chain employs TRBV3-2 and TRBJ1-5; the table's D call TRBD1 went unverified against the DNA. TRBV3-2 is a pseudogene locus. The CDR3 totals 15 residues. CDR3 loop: CASSRGQFSNQPQHF. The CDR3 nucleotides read TGTGCCAGCAGCCGGGGACAGTTTAGCAATCAGCCCCAGCATTTT.

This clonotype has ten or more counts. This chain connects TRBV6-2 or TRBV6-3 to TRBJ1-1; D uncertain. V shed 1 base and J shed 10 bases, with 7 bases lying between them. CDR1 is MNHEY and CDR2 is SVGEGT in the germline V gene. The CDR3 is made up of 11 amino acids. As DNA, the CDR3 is TGTGCCAGCAGTTACTTTTGGGGAGCTTTCTTT. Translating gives CASSYFWGAFF.

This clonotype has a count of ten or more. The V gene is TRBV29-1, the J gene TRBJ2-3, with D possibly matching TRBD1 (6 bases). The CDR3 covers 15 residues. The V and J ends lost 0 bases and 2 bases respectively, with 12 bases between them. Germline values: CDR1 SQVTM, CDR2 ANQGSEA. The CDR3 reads CSVEDRGGYTDTQYF. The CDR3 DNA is TGCAGCGTTGAAGATCGTGGGGGCTACACAGATACGCAGTATTTT.

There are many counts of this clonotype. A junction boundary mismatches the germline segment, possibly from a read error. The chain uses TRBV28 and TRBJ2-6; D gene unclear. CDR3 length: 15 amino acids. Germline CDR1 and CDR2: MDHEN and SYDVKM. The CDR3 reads CATSDASSGANVLTF. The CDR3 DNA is TGTGCCACCAGTGACGCGAGCTCTGGGGCCAACGTCCTGACTTTC.

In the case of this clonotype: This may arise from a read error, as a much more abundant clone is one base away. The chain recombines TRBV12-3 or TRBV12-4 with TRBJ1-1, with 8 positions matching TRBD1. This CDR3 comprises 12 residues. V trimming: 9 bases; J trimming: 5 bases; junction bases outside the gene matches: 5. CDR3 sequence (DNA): TGTGCCAGTCTAACAGGGGGAACTGAAGCTTTCTTT. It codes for CASLTGGTEAFF.

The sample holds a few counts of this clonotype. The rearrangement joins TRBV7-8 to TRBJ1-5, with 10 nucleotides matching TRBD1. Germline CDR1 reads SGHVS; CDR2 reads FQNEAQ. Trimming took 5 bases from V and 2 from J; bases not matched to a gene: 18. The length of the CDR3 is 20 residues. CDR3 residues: CASSTSPTRDRGWGNQPQHF. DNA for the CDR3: TGTGCCAGCAGCACATCCCCGACCAGGGACAGGGGCTGGGGCAATCAGCCCCAGCATTTT.

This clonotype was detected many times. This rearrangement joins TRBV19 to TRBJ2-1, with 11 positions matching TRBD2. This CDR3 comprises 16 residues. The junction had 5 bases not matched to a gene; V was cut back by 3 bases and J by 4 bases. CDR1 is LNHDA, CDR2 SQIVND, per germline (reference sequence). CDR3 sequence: CASSISSGGRYNEQFF. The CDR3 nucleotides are TGTGCCAGTAGTATTTCTAGCGGGGGGAGGTACAATGAGCAGTTCTTC.

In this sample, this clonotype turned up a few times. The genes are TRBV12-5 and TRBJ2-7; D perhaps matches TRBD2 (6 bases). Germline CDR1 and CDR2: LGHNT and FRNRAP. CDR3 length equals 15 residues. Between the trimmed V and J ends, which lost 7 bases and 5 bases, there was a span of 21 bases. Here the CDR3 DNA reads TGTGCTAGTGCTCCTGGCGGGAAGCCGGCGGACGAGCAGTACTTC. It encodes CASAPGGKPADEQYF.

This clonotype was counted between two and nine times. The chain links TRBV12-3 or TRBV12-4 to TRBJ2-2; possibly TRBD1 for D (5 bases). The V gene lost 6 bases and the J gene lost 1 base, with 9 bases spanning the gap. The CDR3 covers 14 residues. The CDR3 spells CASSPTGNTGELFF. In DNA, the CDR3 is TGTGCCAGCAGCCCTACAGGGAACACCGGGGAGCTGTTTTTT.

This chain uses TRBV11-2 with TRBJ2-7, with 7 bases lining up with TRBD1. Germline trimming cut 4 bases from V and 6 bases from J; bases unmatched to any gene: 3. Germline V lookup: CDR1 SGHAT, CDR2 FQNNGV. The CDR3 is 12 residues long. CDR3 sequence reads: CASSSNRGEQYF. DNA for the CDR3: TGTGCCAGCAGCTCCAACAGGGGCGAGCAGTACTTC.

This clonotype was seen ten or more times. CDR3 coding DNA: TGTGCCAGCAGCTTAGGAAGGGGAACCGGGGAGCTGTTTTTT. Its protein product is CASSLGRGTGELFF. The V gene is TRBV11-2, the J gene TRBJ2-2; D may be TRBD1 (5 bases). The CDR3 spans 14 residues. Trimming pared 1 base from V and 5 bases from J, leaving 8 bases between. Per the germline V gene, CDR1 is SGHAT and CDR2 is FQNNGV.

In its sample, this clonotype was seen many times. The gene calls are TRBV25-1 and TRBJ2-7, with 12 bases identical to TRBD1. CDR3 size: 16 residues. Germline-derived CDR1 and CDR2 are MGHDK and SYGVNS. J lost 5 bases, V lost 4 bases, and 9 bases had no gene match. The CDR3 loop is CASSAPRGTGGHEQYF. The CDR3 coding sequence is TGTGCCAGCAGTGCCCCAAGAGGGACAGGGGGCCACGAGCAGTACTTC.

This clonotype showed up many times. The chain's CDR3 is CASSPEGLVGETQYF. The CDR3 bases are TGTGCCAGCAGCCCTGAGGGACTAGTCGGGGAGACCCAGTACTTC. The chain recombines TRBV7-9 with TRBJ2-5, with 8 bases identical to TRBD2. V shed 5 bases and J 5 bases; nucleotides not matched to a gene: 10. Germline values: CDR1 SEHNR, CDR2 FQNEAQ (reference sequence). This CDR3 is 15 amino acids long.

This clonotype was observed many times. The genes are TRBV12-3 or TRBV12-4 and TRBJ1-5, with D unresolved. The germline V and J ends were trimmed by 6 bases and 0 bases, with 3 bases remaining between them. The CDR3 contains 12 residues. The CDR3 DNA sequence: TGTGCCAGCAGAGGTAGCAATCAGCCCCAGCATTTT. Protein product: CASRGSNQPQHF.

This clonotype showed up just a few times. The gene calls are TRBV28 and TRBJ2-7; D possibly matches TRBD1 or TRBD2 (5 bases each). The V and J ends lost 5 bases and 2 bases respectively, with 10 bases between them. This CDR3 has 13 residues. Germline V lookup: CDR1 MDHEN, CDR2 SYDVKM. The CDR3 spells CASSGGPPYEQYF. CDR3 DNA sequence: TGTGCCAGCAGTGGGGGACCACCCTACGAGCAGTACTTC.

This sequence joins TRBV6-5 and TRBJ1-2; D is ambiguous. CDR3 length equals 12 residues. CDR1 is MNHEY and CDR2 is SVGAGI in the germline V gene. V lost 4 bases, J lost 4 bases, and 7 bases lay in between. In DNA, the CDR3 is TGTGCCAGCAGTTTGGCGGGCTATGGCTACACCTTC. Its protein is CASSLAGYGYTF.

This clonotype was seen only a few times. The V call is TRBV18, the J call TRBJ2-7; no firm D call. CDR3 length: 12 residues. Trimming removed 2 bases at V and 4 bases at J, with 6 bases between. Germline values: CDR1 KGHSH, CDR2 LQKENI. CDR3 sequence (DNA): TGTGCCAGCTCACCAGGGGTTTACGAGCAGTACTTC. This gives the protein CASSPGVYEQYF.

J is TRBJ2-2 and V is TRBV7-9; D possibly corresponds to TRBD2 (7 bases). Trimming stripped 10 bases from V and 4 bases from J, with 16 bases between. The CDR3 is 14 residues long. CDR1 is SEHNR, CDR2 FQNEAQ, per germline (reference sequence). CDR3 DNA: TGTGCCACCGGGGGGCTCGCGCGCACCGGGGAGCTGTTTTTT. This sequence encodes CATGGLARTGELFF. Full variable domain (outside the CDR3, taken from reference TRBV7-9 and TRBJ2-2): DTGVSQNPRHKITKRGQNVTFRCDPISEHNRLYWYRQTLGQGPEFLTYFQNEAQLEKSRLLSDRFSAERPKGSFSTLEIQRTEQGDSAMYLCATGGLARTGELFFGEGSRLTVL.

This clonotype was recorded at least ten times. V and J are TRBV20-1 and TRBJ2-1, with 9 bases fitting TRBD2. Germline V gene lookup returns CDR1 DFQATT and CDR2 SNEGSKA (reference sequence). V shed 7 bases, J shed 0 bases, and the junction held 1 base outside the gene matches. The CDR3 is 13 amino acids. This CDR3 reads CSGLAASYNEQFF. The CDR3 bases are TGCAGTGGACTAGCGGCCTCCTACAATGAGCAGTTCTTC.